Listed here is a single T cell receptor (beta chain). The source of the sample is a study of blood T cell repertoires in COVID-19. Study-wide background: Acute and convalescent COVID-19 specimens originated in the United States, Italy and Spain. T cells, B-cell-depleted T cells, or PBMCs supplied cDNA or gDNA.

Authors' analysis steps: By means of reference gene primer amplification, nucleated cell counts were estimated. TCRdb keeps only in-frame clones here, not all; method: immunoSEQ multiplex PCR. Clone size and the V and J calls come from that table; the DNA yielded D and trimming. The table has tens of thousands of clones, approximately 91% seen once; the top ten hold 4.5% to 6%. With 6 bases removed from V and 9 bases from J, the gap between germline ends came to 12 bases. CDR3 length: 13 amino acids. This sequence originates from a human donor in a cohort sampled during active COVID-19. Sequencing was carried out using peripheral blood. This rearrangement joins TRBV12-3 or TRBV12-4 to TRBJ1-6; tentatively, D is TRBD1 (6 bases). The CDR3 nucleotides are TGTGCCAGCAGCCTACAGGGTACTTCACCCCTCCACTTT. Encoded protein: CASSLQGTSPLHF.